This TCR beta chain was identified in a study of CD8 T cells in Susac syndrome (dated by TCRdb to between 2018 and 2020). Broadly, across the study: Among the sequenced Susac syndrome patients, over five had clinically active disease and roughly eight were in clinical remission. At blood withdrawal, Susac syndrome patients were therapy-naive, treated with corticosteroids (with IVIg additionally given to some), or treated with IVIg alone. Repertoire sequencing was used to test whether CD8+ T cell activation and differentiation in Susac syndrome was antigen driven. General conclusions and limits of the study: In patients with Susac syndrome, the CD4+ T cell repertoire showed no detectable clonal expansion. The number of individuals in the TCR sequencing and HLA analysis was acknowledged as relatively small.

High-throughput TCR beta sequencing profiled peripheral blood CD8+ and CD4+ T cells from healthy donors, Susac syndrome patients and multiple sclerosis patients. The Susac syndrome patients fulfilled recently defined diagnostic criteria for either definite or probable disease. Bulk CD8+ and CD4+ T cells were purified magnetically by negative isolation, whereas CD8+ TEMRA cells were enriched by FACS. Blood was drawn into EDTA tubes, processed within 24 hours, and PBMCs were isolated by density gradient centrifugation. PBMCs intended for TCR sequencing were cryopreserved in liquid nitrogen and thawed later in a water bath at 37 degrees C. A purity of at least 90% was achieved for sorted or isolated CD4+, CD8+ and CD8+ TEMRA cells. V loses 6 bases of germline sequence and J loses 9 bases, and the interval between the two ends is 12 bases. The CDR3 spans 11 residues, from the cysteine through the phenylalanine. The only DNA kept is the CDR3, 33 bases in frame from the first base. From the germline V gene, CDR1 is SNHLY and CDR2 is FYNNEI.

RNA was extracted using the RNeasy kit, and roughly 0.5 to 1 ug of the RNA was reverse transcribed with random hexamers. TCR beta CDR3 regions were amplified with the immunoSEQ multiplex PCR assay covering 54 Vbeta and 13 Jbeta segments. To correct PCR amplification bias, a synthetic template baseline was used for both primer optimization and computational correction. Under the source paper's analysis protocol: Only productive sequences were kept, with reads annotated to V, D and J genes according to IMGT and analyzed in immunoSEQ Analyzer. Clonality was calculated as one minus the Shannon entropy normalized by log2 of the number of productive unique sequences. For each patient and control, public and private clones were evaluated among the 100 most prevalent clones. Clones were defined as Susac-specific when absent from the healthy and MS cohorts, from approximately 1,100 published viral clones and from other ImmuneACCESS disease sequences. The public reads were run again by TCRdb, first through fastp at Q25 and then through MiXCR, and only productive beta chains were kept. Merged by CDR3 protein, the rows form single entries marked with the most common genes and DNA. The V and J calls reflect TCRdb's pipeline rather than the authors' work. The sample table records 200,000 to 250,000 distinct CDR3 sequences; over 90% of these occur just once. Jointly, the top ten make up about 0.14% of the sample.

In the case of this clonotype: This receptor's antigen is unknown. No qualities accompany the bases; no much larger clone lies one base away.

The clonotype comes from a human donor with Susac syndrome. The sample consisted of CD4+ T cells from PBMCs. The V gene is TRBV2 and the J gene is TRBJ2-7, with no D gene named confidently. The nucleotide sequence reads TGTGCCAGCAGCGAGACCTCAACGCAGTACTTC. It encodes CASSETSTQYF.